This entry lists 23 T cell receptor beta chains sequenced from one sample in a study of blood T cell repertoires in COVID-19. Measured with immunoSEQ multiplex PCR; TCRdb has only the in-frame clones, and not every one. The sample holds 85,000 to 110,000 clones, 84% seen once. What was sequenced was peripheral blood. All receptors come from a human donor in a cohort sampled during active or convalescent COVID-19.

V and J are TRBV6-4 and TRBJ2-1, with a tentative D call TRBD1 (6 bases). CDR1 is MRHNA, CDR2 SNTAGT, per germline. The V gene lost 4 bases and the J gene lost 5 bases, with 15 bases spanning the gap. The CDR3 runs 15 residues. The chain's CDR3 is CASSGSQGLNNEQFF. The CDR3 DNA follows: TGTGCCAGCAGTGGAAGTCAGGGGCTGAACAATGAGCAGTTCTTC.

The chain couples TRBV6-2 or TRBV6-3 to TRBJ1-5; possible D gene TRBD1, 5 bases. The length of the CDR3 is 15 residues. V lost 2 bases and J lost 2, with 10 bases in between. Germline V gives CDR1 MNHEY, CDR2 SVGEGT. CDR3 nucleotide sequence: TGTGCCAGCAGTTACAGGGGAAGTGGCAATCAGCCCCAGCATTTT. Translation gives CASSYRGSGNQPQHF.

The V and J genes are TRBV9 and TRBJ1-3, with unresolved D. This CDR3 contains 14 residues. Per germline, CDR1 SGDLS and CDR2 YYNGEE. With 4 bases removed from V and 2 bases from J, the gap between germline ends came to 10 bases. The CDR3 region is CASSPDRAGNTIYF. The CDR3 DNA follows: TGTGCCAGCAGCCCAGACCGGGCTGGAAACACCATATATTTT.

This clone was seen a single time. CDR3 amino acids: CASIQDSTGELFF. Here the CDR3 DNA reads TGTGCCAGCATCCAAGATAGCACCGGGGAGCTGTTTTTT. The J gene is TRBJ2-2, the V gene TRBV28; D call uncertain. Looked up from germline, CDR1 is MDHEN and CDR2 is SYDVKM. This CDR3 comprises 13 residues. Between the trimmed V and J ends, which lost 7 bases and 4 bases, there was a span of 10 bases.

This clone has just a few counts. V is TRBV7-8 and J is TRBJ2-7; 8 bases match TRBD1. CDR1 SGHVS and CDR2 FQNEAQ come from the germline V gene. The CDR3 is made up of 14 amino acids. Trimming took 6 bases from V and 6 from J; bases not matched to a gene: 10. CDR3 residues: CASRSGQEIGEQYF. In DNA form, the CDR3 reads TGTGCCAGCAGATCGGGACAGGAGATCGGCGAGCAGTACTTC.

The chain uses TRBV7-9 and TRBJ1-3; weak D call: TRBD1 (6 bases). The ends were cut back, 2 bases at V and 2 bases at J, with 13 bases in the middle. CDR1 and CDR2 (germline): SEHNR, FQNEAQ (reference sequence). The CDR3 contains 16 residues. The CDR3 DNA follows: TGTGCCAGCAGCTTACGTGGGAAGGGGGCTGGAAACACCATATATTTT. It codes for CASSLRGKGAGNTIYF. Filled out from reference TRBV7-9 and TRBJ1-3, the complete variable domain reads DTGVSQNPRHKITKRGQNVTFRCDPISEHNRLYWYRQTLGQGPEFLTYFQNEAQLEKSRLLSDRFSAERPKGSFSTLEIQRTEQGDSAMYLCASSLRGKGAGNTIYFGEGSWLTVV.

The sample holds a few counts of this clone. The chain employs TRBV7-2 and TRBJ2-2, with D possibly TRBD1 on 6 matching bases. The CDR3 has 15 residues. Trimming took off 3 bases at V and 0 bases at J, with 8 bases between the two ends. Looked up from germline, CDR1 is SGHTA and CDR2 is FQGNSA. CDR3 residues: CASSFGTTNTGELFF. In nucleotides, the CDR3 is TGTGCCAGCAGCTTCGGGACAACGAACACCGGGGAGCTGTTTTTT. The full variable domain, its missing parts supplied by reference TRBV7-2 and TRBJ2-2, is GAGVSQSPSNKVTEKGKDVELRCDPISGHTALYWYRQSLGQGLEFLIYFQGNSAPDKSGLPSDRFSAERTGGSVSTLTIQRTQQEDSAVYLCASSFGTTNTGELFFGEGSRLTVL.

This clone was detected only once. The chain has TRBV30 and TRBJ2-6; TRBD2 matches 7 bases. The trim removed 4 bases at V and 0 bases at J, leaving 6 bases unmatched. Germline V gene data show CDR1 as GTSNPN and CDR2 as SVGIG (reference sequence). The CDR3 is 16 amino acids. CDR3 sequence: CAWNPGLYSGANVLTF. CDR3 sequence (DNA): TGTGCCTGGAATCCGGGACTATACTCTGGGGCCAACGTCCTGACTTTC.

V usage is TRBV6-5 and J usage is TRBJ1-2; tentatively, D is TRBD1 (6 bases). In germline, CDR1 is MNHEY, CDR2 SVGAGI. V was pared by 5 bases and J by 0 bases, with 10 bases between. The CDR3 totals 14 residues. The CDR3 sequence: CASSRDTANYGYTF. The DNA of the CDR3 is TGTGCCAGCAGTCGGGACACCGCTAACTATGGCTACACCTTC.

This clone appeared once. The V call is TRBV5-4, the J call TRBJ2-2; TRBD1 matches at 7 bases. Trimming at V came to 2 bases and at J to 9 bases, leaving 10 bases not matched to a gene. The CDR3 extends over 15 amino acids. Germline V gene lookup returns CDR1 SGHNT and CDR2 YYREEE (reference sequence). The CDR3 is CASSFPTGKSRELFF. Written as DNA, the CDR3 is TGTGCCAGCAGCTTCCCGACAGGGAAAAGCCGGGAGCTGTTTTTT.

The rearrangement uses TRBV6-5 and TRBJ1-4; 7 positions match TRBD1. From germline, CDR1 is MNHEY and CDR2 SVGAGI. This CDR3 comprises 15 residues. After removal of 5 bases from V and 4 bases from J, the junction contained 7 bases not matched to a gene. The CDR3 protein is CASSLRTGGNEKLFF. The CDR3 nucleotides are TGTGCCAGCAGTCTCCGGACAGGCGGTAATGAAAAACTGTTTTTT.

The J gene is TRBJ2-3, the V gene TRBV9; no definite D call. Deletions cut 6 bases from V and 2 bases from J, with 16 bases between. The length of the CDR3 is 15 residues. Germline CDR1 is SGDLS and CDR2 is YYNGEE. In DNA, the CDR3 is TGTGCCAGCACCGCCGTAGGAGCTTTCACAGATACGCAGTATTTT. This codes for CASTAVGAFTDTQYF.

The chain combines TRBV28 with TRBJ1-3, with D perhaps TRBD1 (5 bases). Trimming removed 5 bases at V and 2 bases at J, with 13 bases between. The germline V gene has CDR1 MDHEN and CDR2 SYDVKM. The CDR3 has 15 amino acids. CDR3 bases: TGTGCCAGCAGTCGTGCAGGGTATGCTGGAAACACCATATATTTT. It codes for CASSRAGYAGNTIYF.

J is TRBJ1-1 and V is TRBV6-5; D gene unclear. The CDR3 runs 13 residues. Trimming took 5 bases from V and 2 from J, leaving 9 bases between them. Per the germline V gene, CDR1 is MNHEY and CDR2 is SVGAGI. The CDR3 DNA reads as TGTGCCAGCAGTCCAGATTACAACACTGAAGCTTTCTTT. Amino acid sequence: CASSPDYNTEAFF.

This chain connects TRBV19 to TRBJ1-5, with D maybe TRBD1 (5 bases). The CDR3 loop spans 13 amino acids. Deletions cut 5 bases from V and 4 bases from J, with 9 bases between. From germline, CDR1 is LNHDA and CDR2 SQIVND (reference sequence). CDR3 DNA: TGTGCCAGTAGTTGGGGCCGAAATCAGCCCCAGCATTTT. It is translated as CASSWGRNQPQHF.

V is TRBV19 and J is TRBJ1-1, with D possibly matching TRBD1 (5 bases). Trimming stripped 4 bases from V and 4 bases from J, with 7 bases between. This CDR3 is built from 12 residues. The germline CDR1 and CDR2 sequences are LNHDA and SQIVND (reference sequence). This CDR3 reads CASSRRGTEAFF. The CDR3, as DNA: TGTGCCAGTAGTAGGAGGGGCACTGAAGCTTTCTTT.

A single count supports this clone. This chain links TRBV6-1 with TRBJ1-2, with a possible D match to TRBD1 (6 bases). Trimming pared 1 base from V and 4 bases from J, leaving 13 bases between. Germline CDR1 MNHNS, CDR2 SASEGT. CDR3 size: 15 residues. The DNA for the CDR3 is TGTGCCAGCAGTGAAGGCACCCAGGGGTTCTATGGCTACACCTTC. It codes for CASSEGTQGFYGYTF.

The rearrangement links TRBV7-2 to TRBJ1-3; D uncertain. The CDR3 length is 14 residues. The germline V gene encodes CDR1 SGHTA and CDR2 FQGNSA. V lost 6 bases, J lost 0 bases, and 9 bases lay in between. CDR3 in amino acids: CASREMSSGNTIYF. Here the CDR3 DNA reads TGTGCCAGCAGAGAGATGAGCTCTGGAAACACCATATATTTT.

This chain uses TRBV2 with TRBJ1-1; D is uncertain. V was pared by 8 bases and J by 1 base, with 11 bases between. The CDR3 has 13 amino acids. Germline V CDR1 and CDR2: SNHLY, FYNNEI. CDR3 nucleotides: TGTGCCAGCCAGGTCTCTTGGAACACTGAAGCTTTCTTT. Its protein is CASQVSWNTEAFF.

The genes are TRBV28 and TRBJ2-1; 8 bases are a match to TRBD2. Germline V CDR1 and CDR2: MDHEN, SYDVKM. J lost 9 bases, V lost 2 bases, and 6 bases had no gene match. The CDR3 contains 14 residues. In DNA, the CDR3 is TGTGCCAGCAGTTTAGGCGGGGGGCTCCTTGAGCAGTTCTTC. It specifies CASSLGGGLLEQFF. The whole variable domain, filled in from reference TRBV28 and TRBJ2-1, reads DVKVTQSSRYLVKRTGEKVFLECVQDMDHENMFWYRQDPGLGLRLIYFSYDVKMKEKGDIPEGYSVSREKKERFSLILESASTNQTSMYLCASSLGGGLLEQFFGPGTRLTVL.

The J gene is TRBJ1-3, the V gene TRBV4-1; 7 nucleotides agree with TRBD1. The CDR3 has 17 residues. Germline lookup yields CDR1 MGHRA and CDR2 YSYEKL. V lost 3 bases to trimming and J lost 4 bases; unmatched junction nucleotides: 12. The CDR3 DNA follows: TGCGCCAGCAGCCAGTCACCCAGGGGGATGGGGGGAAACACCATATATTTT. Translated: CASSQSPRGMGGNTIYF.

The chain employs TRBV9 and TRBJ1-1, with D possibly TRBD1 on 5 matching bases. The germline V gene has CDR1 SGDLS and CDR2 YYNGEE. V was cut by 0 bases and J by 5 bases, with 14 bases left in between. The CDR3 totals 15 residues. This CDR3 reads CASSVDPGRGTEAFF. The CDR3 region has the DNA TGTGCCAGCAGCGTAGATCCCGGAAGGGGTACTGAAGCTTTCTTT.

V gene TRBV18 combines with J gene TRBJ1-2; 10 bases are shared with TRBD1. Germline CDR1 is KGHSH and CDR2 is LQKENI. There are 14 residues in the CDR3. V dropped 2 bases and J dropped 3; count of bases not matched to a gene: 0. CDR3 nucleotides: TGTGCCAGCTCACCAGGGACAGGGGACTATGGCTACACCTTC. This sequence encodes CASSPGTGDYGYTF.